This TCR beta chain came from a study of control samples from healthy donors and cancer patients. TCRdb keeps only in-frame clones here, not all; method: immunoSEQ multiplex PCR. The sample lists 120,000 or so clones; around 87% were seen once. This TCR derives from a man aged 55 to 70 in good health. The sample comprised blood.

The CDR3: CASSEGSGAFNEKLFF. CDR3 DNA: TGTGCCAGCAGTGAAGGTAGCGGGGCCTTTAATGAAAAACTGTTTTTT. V and J are TRBV25-1 and TRBJ1-4; D may be TRBD1 (5 bases). Looked up from germline, CDR1 is MGHDK and CDR2 is SYGVNS. Trimming shortened V by 2 bases and J by 4 bases, and 14 bases separated the two germline ends. This CDR3 contains 16 residues.